This is a list of T cell receptor beta chains from one sample in a study of CD8 T cells in ankylosing spondylitis. TCRdb redid the calling of the 5' RACE reads with MiXCR, one entry per CDR3 protein. The sample has about 460,000 distinct CDR3 sequences, about 5.2% seen once. Sequenced: blood, either unsorted or a sorted T cell fraction (not recorded which). These receptors came from a male donor with ankylosing spondylitis. Each CDR3 is given with its conserved first and last residue. Fields, in order: J gene, D gene, clone size, V gene, CDR3 protein, CDR3 DNA. D genes are given only for firm matches. Only some rows state a clone size, as once, few, many or a class for expanded clones.

J: TRBJ1-6; D: TRBD1; size: many; V: TRBV7-2; CDR3: CASSKPGTGYNSPLHF; DNA: TGTGCCAGCAGCAAACCCGGGACAGGCTATAATTCACCCCTCCACTTT
J: TRBJ2-1; D: -; size: many; V: TRBV29-1; CDR3: CSVGTEEQFF; DNA: TGCAGCGTTGGAACGGAGGAGCAGTTCTTC
J: TRBJ2-7; D: -; size: many; V: TRBV13; CDR3: CASSSNAGIHEQYF; DNA: TGTGCCAGCAGCTCGAACGCAGGGATCCACGAGCAGTACTTC
J: TRBJ2-1; D: TRBD2; size: many; V: TRBV29-1; CDR3: CSVQGRLTSGGHYNEQFF; DNA: TGCAGCGTCCAAGGACGGTTGACTAGCGGGGGCCACTACAATGAGCAGTTCTTC
J: TRBJ1-2; D: TRBD1; size: many; V: TRBV9; CDR3: CASSSGQAYGYTF; DNA: TGTGCCAGCAGCTCGGGACAGGCCTATGGCTACACCTTC
J: TRBJ1-3; D: TRBD1; size: many; V: TRBV7-2; CDR3: CASSPRTGTGNTIYF; DNA: TGTGCCAGCAGCCCGAGGACAGGGACGGGAAACACCATATATTTT
J: TRBJ1-1; D: -; size: -; V: TRBV6-5; CDR3: CASSFPGKEAEAFF; DNA: TGTGCCAGCAGTTTCCCAGGGAAAGAAGCTGAAGCTTTCTTT
J: TRBJ1-4; D: -; size: many; V: TRBV20-1; CDR3: CSARRGQLDEKLFF; DNA: TGCAGTGCTAGAAGGGGACAATTAGATGAAAAACTGTTTTTT
J: TRBJ1-1; D: -; size: -; V: TRBV28; CDR3: CASLDPRGTEAFF; DNA: TGTGCCAGTCTTGATCCCCGGGGCACTGAAGCTTTCTTT
J: TRBJ2-7; D: -; size: -; V: TRBV4-2; CDR3: CASSPRVRPQNYEQYF; DNA: TGTGCCAGCAGCCCAAGGGTCCGTCCTCAAAACTACGAGCAGTACTTC
J: TRBJ2-7; D: -; size: few; V: TRBV7-9; CDR3: CASSRVGGFAEQYF; DNA: TGTGCCAGCAGCCGCGTCGGAGGGTTCGCGGAGCAGTACTTC
J: TRBJ2-3; D: TRBD2; size: many; V: TRBV29-1; CDR3: CSVEDALRAGEFTDTQYF; DNA: TGCAGCGTTGAAGATGCTTTAAGGGCGGGAGAGTTCACAGATACGCAGTATTTT
J: TRBJ1-2; D: -; size: many; V: TRBV15; CDR3: CATSKVTTNYGYTF; DNA: TGTGCCACCAGCAAGGTCACGACTAACTATGGCTACACCTTC
J: TRBJ2-3; D: -; size: many; V: TRBV10-3; CDR3: CAINSGTSTDTQYF; DNA: TGTGCCATCAATTCCGGGACTAGCACAGATACGCAGTATTTT
J: TRBJ2-4; D: TRBD1; size: few; V: TRBV9; CDR3: CASSVLAGGLNIQYF; DNA: TGTGCCAGCAGCGTACTGGCAGGGGGCTTAAACATTCAGTACTTC
J: TRBJ1-1; D: -; size: -; V: TRBV7-2; CDR3: CASSLRTEGNTEAFF; DNA: TGTGCCAGCAGCCTCCGGACGGAAGGAAACACTGAAGCTTTCTTT
J: TRBJ2-7; D: -; size: many; V: TRBV10-3; CDR3: CAISALSYEQYF; DNA: TGTGCCATCAGTGCTCTCTCCTACGAGCAGTACTTC
J: TRBJ2-7; D: TRBD1; size: -; V: TRBV5-8; CDR3: CASSLWPTGGFEQYF; DNA: TGTGCCAGCAGCTTGTGGCCAACAGGGGGCTTCGAGCAGTACTTC
J: TRBJ1-4; D: TRBD1; size: many; V: TRBV5-1; CDR3: CASSLETGGAANEKLFF; DNA: TGCGCCAGCAGCTTGGAGACAGGGGGCGCCGCTAATGAAAAACTGTTTTTT
J: TRBJ2-1; D: TRBD2; size: many; V: TRBV7-2; CDR3: CASSLSTSASEQFF; DNA: TGTGCCAGCAGCCTTTCGACTAGCGCCAGTGAGCAGTTCTTC
J: TRBJ2-3; D: TRBD2; size: many; V: TRBV29-1; CDR3: CSVVRLAGVRYTQYF; DNA: TGCAGCGTTGTTAGACTAGCGGGGGTCCGATATACGCAGTATTTT
J: TRBJ2-7; D: -; size: few; V: TRBV7-9; CDR3: CASSGAREQYF; DNA: TGTGCCAGCTCCGGGGCGCGTGAGCAGTACTTC